The 5 T cell receptor beta chains given below trace back to one sample, sequenced in a study of T cell responses to AZD1222 COVID-19 vaccine. Data came from immunoSEQ multiplex PCR; TCRdb stores just in-frame clones and leaves some out. This table has 35,000 to 45,000 clones, roughly 84% appearing once. The material was peripheral blood, obtained 28 days after the second AZD1222 dose. The origin of the receptors is an adult who received the AZD1222 COVID-19 vaccine.

The V call is TRBV12-3 or TRBV12-4, the J call TRBJ2-3; D is unresolved. V lost 7 bases to trimming and J lost 9 bases, with 8 bases between them. The CDR3 loop spans 10 amino acids. CDR3 sequence: CASTLETQYF. The CDR3 coding sequence is TGTGCCAGCACCCTCGAGACGCAGTATTTT.

This clone was seen a few times. J is TRBJ2-1 and V is TRBV7-6; 9 bases agree with TRBD1. V shed 0 bases and J 6 bases; nucleotides not matched to a gene: 9. This CDR3 contains 17 residues. Germline loops: CDR1 SGHVS, CDR2 FNYEAQ. CDR3 sequence reads: CASSLALGQGLPNEQFF. DNA for the CDR3: TGTGCCAGCAGCTTAGCGCTAGGACAGGGGTTGCCCAATGAGCAGTTCTTC.

This chain's CDR3 is CASMEGPTNEKLFF. DNA of the CDR3: TGCGCCAGCATGGAGGGGCCAACTAATGAAAAACTGTTTTTT. V and J are TRBV5-1 and TRBJ1-4; possible D gene TRBD1, 5 bases. The CDR3 consists of 14 residues. Between the trimmed V and J ends, which lost 6 bases and 0 bases, there was a span of 9 bases. The germline V gene has CDR1 SGHRS and CDR2 YFSETQ.

The chain has TRBV5-1 and TRBJ1-3, with D possibly matching TRBD1 (5 bases). This CDR3 comprises 15 residues. Germline V gene data show CDR1 as SGHRS and CDR2 as YFSETQ. V lost 0 bases and J 4 bases, leaving 11 bases between the germline ends. Here the CDR3 DNA reads TGCGCCAGCAGCTTGGATCAGGGTAGCGGAAACACCATATATTTT. Translation gives CASSLDQGSGNTIYF.

This clone turned up a few times. V is TRBV15 and J is TRBJ1-6, with D perhaps matching TRBD1 (5 bases). The CDR3 sequence is 15 residues long. The V and J ends lost 4 bases and 9 bases respectively, with 16 bases between them. Germline CDR1 is LNHNV and CDR2 is YYDKDF (reference sequence). The CDR3 loop reads CATSTSAGRGSPLHF. In DNA, the CDR3 is TGTGCCACCAGCACCTCGGCGGGACGGGGTTCACCCCTCCACTTT.